The 14 T cell receptor beta chains below come from one sample, sequenced in a study of shared T cell receptors in the human thymus. The repertoire was sequenced with immunoSEQ multiplex PCR; TCRdb's copy has only in-frame clones and lacks some. The table has about 710,000 clones, 80% to 90% seen once. These data were also reused for a study on human thymus T cells.

Sequenced sample: thymocytes. Every receptor here comes from a boy in the first two years of life with a congenital heart defect.

The gene calls are TRBV29-1 and TRBJ1-4; D not resolved. CDR3 size: 13 residues. V dropped 6 bases and J dropped 1 base, with 9 bases sitting between them. Per the germline V gene, CDR1 is SQVTM and CDR2 is ANQGSEA. Here the CDR3 DNA reads TGCAGCGTAACGGAGGGAACTAATGAAAAACTGTTTTTT. It yields the protein CSVTEGTNEKLFF. The full variable domain, with the rest looked up from reference TRBV29-1 and TRBJ1-4, is SAVISQKPSRDICQRGTSLTIQCQVDSQVTMMFWYRQQPGQSLTLIATANQGSEATYESGFVIDKFPISRPNLTFSTLTVSNMSPEDSSIYLCSVTEGTNEKLFFGSGTQLSVL.

This chain links TRBV5-6 with TRBJ2-7, with D perhaps matching TRBD2 (6 bases). CDR3 length: 15 amino acids. CDR1 SGHDT and CDR2 YYEEEE come from the germline V gene. Trimming removed 3 bases at V and 3 bases at J, with 16 bases between. Here the CDR3 reads CASSSLGRDNYEQYF. In nucleotides, the CDR3 is TGTGCCAGCAGCTCCCTCGGGCGGGATAACTACGAGCAGTACTTC. Complete variable domain (other parts from reference TRBV5-6 and TRBJ2-7): DAGVTQSPTHLIKTRGQQVTLRCSPKSGHDTVSWYQQALGQGPQFIFQYYEEEERQRGNFPDRFSGHQFPNYSSELNVNALLLGDSALYLCASSSLGRDNYEQYFGPGTRLTVT.

J is TRBJ2-7 and V is TRBV18, with D perhaps TRBD1 (6 bases). CDR3 length: 16 residues. Germline loops: CDR1 KGHSH, CDR2 LQKENI. V lost 3 bases and J 1 base, leaving 16 bases between the germline ends. DNA for the CDR3: TGTGCCAGCTCACCTCTTGGGACATCGAGGTCCTACGAGCAGTACTTC. It yields the protein CASSPLGTSRSYEQYF.

J is TRBJ1-1 and V is TRBV11-2; TRBD1 is a possible D gene (6 bases). Germline V CDR1 and CDR2: SGHAT, FQNNGV. The ends were cut back, 5 bases at V and 0 bases at J, with 13 bases in the middle. CDR3 size: 15 residues. The DNA for the CDR3 is TGTGCCAGCAGCAGGGAGGGGGGTTTGAACACTGAAGCTTTCTTT. Amino acid sequence: CASSREGGLNTEAFF.

This chain joins TRBV7-2 and TRBJ2-3; 16 nucleotides match TRBD2. This CDR3 region has 19 residues. Germline V gene sequence: CDR1 SGHTA, CDR2 FQGNSA. V trimming: 5 bases; J trimming: 4 bases; junction bases outside the gene matches: 12. This chain's CDR3 is CASSLGTSGGASLPDTQYF. The CDR3 DNA sequence: TGTGCCAGCAGCCTCGGGACTAGCGGGGGGGCCTCCCTCCCAGATACGCAGTATTTT.

This clone has just one count. The J gene is TRBJ1-5, the V gene TRBV19; D perhaps matches TRBD1 (5 bases). The CDR3 is 15 amino acids. V was shortened by 1 base and J by 4 bases, with 11 bases between the two germline ends. The germline V gene encodes CDR1 LNHDA and CDR2 SQIVND (reference sequence). The CDR3 region is CASSIVGRANQPQHF. DNA for the CDR3: TGTGCCAGTAGTATAGTGGGCAGGGCTAATCAGCCCCAGCATTTT.

The table lists this clone with a few counts. The chain has TRBV4-3 and TRBJ2-1; 8 bases map to TRBD1. The CDR3 length is 16 residues. CDR1 is LGHNA and CDR2 is YSLEER in the germline V gene. V was pared by 1 base and J by 8 bases, with 10 bases of the junction left unmatched. CDR3 sequence (DNA): TGCGCCAGCAGCCAAGCCCCGGACAGGGATATCTATGAGCAGTTCTTC. This codes for CASSQAPDRDIYEQFF.

The V and J genes are TRBV19 and TRBJ1-2; tentative D call: TRBD1 (5 bases). The V gene's germline CDR1 is LNHDA and CDR2 SQIVND (reference sequence). CDR3 length: 18 amino acids. V was shortened by 4 bases and J by 0 bases, with 21 bases between the two germline ends. The CDR3 protein is CASSTQPEGRGTNYGYTF. The CDR3 region has the DNA TGTGCCAGTAGTACTCAACCGGAGGGGCGGGGAACTAACTATGGCTACACCTTC.

This sequence joins TRBV12-5 and TRBJ1-5, with D unresolved. Germline CDR1 is LGHNT and CDR2 is FRNRAP. This CDR3 has 14 residues. Trimming took 1 base from V and 4 from J, leaving 8 bases between them. The CDR3 spells CASGLGRDNQPQHF. The CDR3 nucleotides are TGTGCTAGTGGTTTGGGACGGGATAATCAGCCCCAGCATTTT.

This clone has just a few counts. The chain links TRBV19 to TRBJ2-5; 8 bases agree with TRBD1. This CDR3 contains 16 residues. CDR1 is LNHDA, CDR2 SQIVND, per germline (reference sequence). The V and J ends lost 11 bases and 4 bases, in that order; junction bases with no gene match: 18. The CDR3 nucleotides are TGTGCCTCCGCCCTGGGTCCCAAGACAGGGGCAGAGACCCAGTACTTC. This encodes CASALGPKTGAETQYF.

The chain carries TRBV30 and TRBJ2-2, with TRBD2 matching 9 bases. The junction had 7 bases not matched to a gene; V was cut back by 1 base and J by 7 bases. Germline V gene lookup returns CDR1 GTSNPN and CDR2 SVGIG (reference sequence). There are 15 residues in the CDR3. The CDR3 loop reads CAWSGREGRGGELFF. DNA for the CDR3: TGTGCCTGGAGTGGGCGGGAGGGCCGGGGCGGGGAGCTGTTTTTT.

V and J are TRBV19 and TRBJ1-2; D perhaps matches TRBD1 (6 bases). The ends were cut back, 4 bases at V and 4 bases at J, with 28 bases in the middle. Germline CDR1 reads LNHDA; CDR2 reads SQIVND (reference sequence). The CDR3 loop spans 19 amino acids. CDR3 sequence reads: CASSTGGVGQGRITYGYTF. The CDR3 DNA is TGTGCCAGTAGTACGGGGGGCGTAGGGCAGGGACGCATAACCTATGGCTACACCTTC. Variable domain in full (rest from reference TRBV19 and TRBJ1-2): DGGITQSPKYLFRKEGQNVTLSCEQNLNHDAMYWYRQDPGQGLRLIYYSQIVNDFQKGDIAEGYSVSREKKESFPLTVTSAQKNPTAFYLCASSTGGVGQGRITYGYTFGSGTRLTVV.

The sample holds one count of this clone. V is TRBV27 and J is TRBJ1-5, with D possibly being TRBD1 (6 bases). This CDR3 spans 15 amino acids. Between the trimmed V and J ends, which lost 11 bases and 0 bases, there was a span of 17 bases. Per germline, CDR1 MNHEY and CDR2 SMNVEV (reference sequence). DNA of the CDR3: TGTGCCTCCAGGGGCAGCCCGTTTAGCAATCAGCCCCAGCATTTT. This sequence encodes CASRGSPFSNQPQHF.

The chain has TRBV4-3 and TRBJ1-1; the match to TRBD1 covers 7 bases. After removal of 3 bases from V and 4 bases from J, the junction contained 8 bases not matched to a gene. Germline CDR1 and CDR2: LGHNA and YSLEER. This CDR3 has 15 amino acids. For the CDR3, the DNA is TGCGCCAGCAGCCACAGAACAGGGGACCCCACTGAAGCTTTCTTT. It encodes CASSHRTGDPTEAFF.